This is a list of T cell receptor beta chains from one sample in a study of beta chain features in type 1 diabetes. Libraries were prepared by immunoSEQ multiplex PCR; TCRdb keeps only in-frame clonotypes and omits some of them. The sample shows about 360,000 clones, roughly 12% of them seen only once. Sequences were obtained from naive CD4+ T cells from blood. These receptors all stem from a man aged 18 to 29 in good health. Both conserved end residues are part of each CDR3. The order of the fields is D gene, CDR3 length, J gene, V gene, clone size, CDR3 DNA, CDR3 protein. D genes are given only for firm matches. Clone size, where shown, is once, few, many, or a class for clones that have expanded.

>TRBD2|21|TRBJ2-1|TRBV4-3|few
TGCGCCAGCAGCCATTCGCGACTAGCGGGAGGGCCACTCGTAACCTACAATGAGCAGTTCTTC
CASSHSRLAGGPLVTYNEQFF
>NA|13|TRBJ1-1|TRBV28|NA
TGTGCCAGCATTCCCCCAGTGAACACTGAAGCTTTCTTT
CASIPPVNTEAFF
>NA|14|TRBJ1-1|TRBV18|NA
TGTGCCAGCTCACCAGCACAGCTGAACACTGAAGCTTTCTTT
CASSPAQLNTEAFF
>TRBD1|17|TRBJ1-1|TRBV7-9|NA
TGTGCCAGCAGCACCCCAGAGCTCGGACAGGGTAACACTGAAGCTTTCTTT
CASSTPELGQGNTEAFF
>TRBD1|12|TRBJ2-1|TRBV4-3|many
TGCGCCAGCAGCCAAGGGGGACAGGAGCAGTTCTTC
CASSQGGQEQFF
>TRBD1|14|TRBJ1-1|TRBV7-9|NA
TGTGCCAGCAGCACAGGTGCAGGACAGGCTGAAGCTTTCTTT
CASSTGAGQAEAFF
>NA|13|TRBJ2-1|TRBV5-6|few
TGTGCCAGCAGCACAGGACAGTCCTATGAGCAGTTCTTC
CASSTGQSYEQFF
>TRBD1|14|TRBJ1-1|TRBV28|NA
TGTGCCAGCACCCCCTCCGACAGGGACACTGAAGCTTTCTTT
CASTPSDRDTEAFF
>TRBD2|15|TRBJ2-2|TRBV9|NA
TGTGCCAGCAGCGTAGCGGGGGGGCGGACCGGGGAGCTGTTTTTT
CASSVAGGRTGELFF
>NA|15|TRBJ2-7|TRBV28|NA
TGTGCCAGCAGTCTCCCGTTGCGGAGGAGGGCCGAGCAGTACTTC
CASSLPLRRRAEQYF
>NA|14|TRBJ2-7|TRBV6-5|NA
TGTGCCAGCAGTTACTCAATCCTCTCCTACGAGCAGTACTTC
CASSYSILSYEQYF
>NA|14|TRBJ1-1|TRBV7-3|few
TGTGCCAGCAGCCCCTATTCCCCAAACACTGAAGCTTTCTTT
CASSPYSPNTEAFF
>NA|10|TRBJ1-2|TRBV28|NA
TGTGCCAGCAGCAATTATGGCTACACCTTC
CASSNYGYTF
>NA|19|TRBJ2-1|TRBV5-6|NA
TGTGCCAGCAGCTTGGCAGGTTTTAGCGGGACAGGGTCATACAATGAGCAGTTCTTC
CASSLAGFSGTGSYNEQFF
>TRBD2|16|TRBJ2-1|TRBV4-2|NA
TGTGCCAGCAGCCAAGCCTTGGCGGGGGATTACAATGAGCAGTTCTTC
CASSQALAGDYNEQFF
>TRBD2|15|TRBJ2-1|TRBV6-6|few
TGTGCCAGCAGTTACCGGGAGGGAAGAGGTCGGGAGCAGTTCTTC
CASSYREGRGREQFF
>NA|16|TRBJ2-7|TRBV29-1|NA
TGCAGCGTTGAAGATCTAGCCAGGAGATCTTACTACGAGCAGTACTTC
CSVEDLARRSYYEQYF
>NA|16|TRBJ1-5|TRBV4-3|few
TGCGCCAGCAGCCCCCCCAGCCCGTGGGGCTATCAGCCCCAGCATTTT
CASSPPSPWGYQPQHF
>NA|15|TRBJ2-2|TRBV18|few
TGTGCCAGCTCAGGCGGGTGGCCGGACACCGGGGAGCTGTTTTTT
CASSGGWPDTGELFF
>NA|12|TRBJ1-5|TRBV29-1|NA
TGCAGCGTACAGGGAGGCAATCAGCCCCAGCATTTT
CSVQGGNQPQHF
>TRBD1|15|TRBJ1-5|TRBV7-8|NA
TGTGCCAGCAGCGCGGACAGGGCAGGCAATCAGCCCCAGCATTTT
CASSADRAGNQPQHF
>TRBD1|11|TRBJ1-2|TRBV10-3|NA
TGTGCCATGGGACAGGATTATGGCTACACCTTC
CAMGQDYGYTF
>TRBD1|14|TRBJ2-3|TRBV19|NA
TGTGCCAGTACTGGGACAAGGGGGCCAGATACGCAGTATTTT
CASTGTRGPDTQYF
>NA|13|TRBJ2-3|TRBV5-1|NA
TGCGCCAGCAGCTTGACAGGCACAGATACGCAGTATTTT
CASSLTGTDTQYF
>TRBD1|15|TRBJ2-5|TRBV5-1|NA
TGCGCCAGCAGTCCGACAGGGATGGAGAAAGAGACCCAGTACTTC
CASSPTGMEKETQYF
>NA|12|TRBJ1-5|TRBV6-6|NA
TGTGCCAGCAGTTACCTTAATCAGCCCCAGCATTTT
CASSYLNQPQHF
>NA|14|TRBJ2-5|TRBV5-4|NA
TGTGCCAGCAGCTTGGGCAGATTATTCGAGACCCAGTACTTC
CASSLGRLFETQYF
>TRBD1|14|TRBJ2-7|TRBV2|NA
TGTGCCAGCAGTGATGAGACAGGGGCCTACGAGCAGTACTTC
CASSDETGAYEQYF
>NA|12|TRBJ1-1|TRBV2|NA
TGTGCCAGCAGATATGGAGACAGTGAAGCTTTCTTT
CASRYGDSEAFF
>NA|13|TRBJ1-2|TRBV9|few
TGTGCCAGCAGCGTAGAAGGGGGACGTGGCTACACCTTC
CASSVEGGRGYTF
>NA|11|TRBJ2-3|TRBV6-5|few
TGTGCCAGCGTCCGGGGGGATACGCAGTATTTT
CASVRGDTQYF
>TRBD1|13|TRBJ2-5|TRBV6-5|few
TGTGCCAGCAGTAGACAGGGCGGAGAGACCCAGTACTTC
CASSRQGGETQYF
>NA|15|TRBJ1-4|TRBV4-3|few
TGCGCCAGCAGCCGCGGGGATCGGACGCTAGAAAAACTGTTTTTT
CASSRGDRTLEKLFF
>TRBD1|14|TRBJ1-2|TRBV29-1|few
TGCAGCGTTGAAGGGGGACAGGGAATTTACGGCTACACCTTC
CSVEGGQGIYGYTF
>NA|15|TRBJ1-5|TRBV9|few
TGTGCCAGCAGCGTAGGAGTCAATAGCAATCAGCCCCAGCATTTT
CASSVGVNSNQPQHF
>TRBD1|15|TRBJ2-7|TRBV28|NA
TGTGCCAGCAGTGTCCGGGACAGGGGGTTCTACGAGCAGTACTTC
CASSVRDRGFYEQYF
>TRBD2|16|TRBJ2-2|TRBV7-2|few
TGTGCCAGCAGGGGGACTAGCGGGGCGAACACCGGGGAGCTGTTTTTT
CASRGTSGANTGELFF
>NA|13|TRBJ1-1|TRBV28|NA
TGTGCCAGCACCCAACAGGGATTCACTGAAGCTTTCTTT
CASTQQGFTEAFF
>NA|14|TRBJ2-4|TRBV30|few
TGTGCCTGGACCCTTGCGGGCGGGTCGAACATTCAGTACTTC
CAWTLAGGSNIQYF
>NA|14|TRBJ2-7|TRBV28|NA
TGTGCCACATTCGGTGTAGGGGGTCGGTACGAGCAGTACTTC
CATFGVGGRYEQYF
>TRBD2|15|TRBJ2-7|TRBV27|few
TGTGCCAGCAGCCGGGGACTAGCAAAAGCCTACGAGCAGTACTTC
CASSRGLAKAYEQYF
>TRBD2|14|TRBJ2-1|TRBV5-1|NA
TGCGCCAGCAGCTTGGGGACTAGCGGGGGGGGGCCGGTCTTC
CASSLGTSGGGPVF
>NA|15|TRBJ1-1|TRBV9|NA
TGTGCCAGCAGCCCTTACGCCGGGAGGGTCACTGAAGCTTTCTTT
CASSPYAGRVTEAFF
>NA|14|TRBJ1-2|TRBV18|few
TGTGCCAGCTCACCACCAACAGGAACCTATGGCTACACCTTC
CASSPPTGTYGYTF
>NA|14|TRBJ1-4|TRBV7-9|few
TGTGCCAGCAGCGTGAGAGAGTCTAATGAAAAACTGTTTTTT
CASSVRESNEKLFF
>NA|13|TRBJ2-7|TRBV18|NA
TGTGCCAGCTCACCAATCGGGAACGGCGAGCAGTACTTC
CASSPIGNGEQYF
>NA|14|TRBJ1-1|TRBV16|NA
TGTGCCAGCAGCCAATTGCAGATGGAGGCTGAAGCTTTCTTT
CASSQLQMEAEAFF
>NA|13|TRBJ2-7|TRBV28|few
TGTGCCAGCAGCAACGGACAGAACTACGAGCAGTACTTC
CASSNGQNYEQYF